One and the same sample provided the 21 T cell receptor beta chains below, sequenced in a study of shared clonotypes between healthy human individuals. The repertoire was sequenced with immunoSEQ multiplex PCR; TCRdb's copy has only in-frame clones and lacks some. The sample contains a few hundred thousand clones, more than 95% of which appear only once. The sequenced sample consisted of naive CD4+ T cells sorted from blood. This sample's subset: CD45RA+ positively selected. The receptor set was obtained from a woman in her twenties or thirties in good health.

V is TRBV2 and J is TRBJ2-3, with TRBD2 matching 8 bases. This CDR3 comprises 15 residues. CDR1 is SNHLY and CDR2 is FYNNEI in the germline V gene. J lost 0 bases, V lost 6 bases, and 5 bases had no gene match. The CDR3 DNA reads as TGTGCCAGCAGAATCGGACTAGCCAGCACAGATACGCAGTATTTT. Protein sequence: CASRIGLASTDTQYF. The full variable domain, with the rest looked up from reference TRBV2 and TRBJ2-3, is EPEVTQTPSHQVTQMGQEVILRCVPISNHLYFYWYRQILGQKVEFLVSFYNNEISEKSEIFDDQFSVERPDGSNFTLKIRSTKLEDSAMYFCASRIGLASTDTQYFGPGTRLTVL.

This chain connects TRBV27 to TRBJ1-5; D is perhaps TRBD1 (5 bases). The V end lost 6 bases, the J end lost 3 bases, and 12 bases lay between the germline ends. Germline V gene sequence: CDR1 MNHEY, CDR2 SMNVEV (reference sequence). The CDR3 extends over 14 amino acids. The CDR3 region has the DNA TGTGCCAGCAGCCCACGCGGGGCCAATCAGCCCCAGCATTTT. Its protein product is CASSPRGANQPQHF.

The chain couples TRBV28 to TRBJ1-4; D might be TRBD1 (6 bases). The V gene's germline CDR1 is MDHEN and CDR2 SYDVKM. There are 16 residues in the CDR3. Trimming left V 10 bases short and J 6 bases short, with 24 bases between. CDR3 nucleotide sequence: TGTGCCACCTCAGGGGTTACAGGACAACATCATGAAAAACTGTTTTTT. Translation gives CATSGVTGQHHEKLFF.

This clone was seen a single time. The rearrangement joins TRBV6-5 to TRBJ2-7; TRBD1 aligns across 7 bases. CDR1 MNHEY and CDR2 SVGAGI come from the germline V gene. Trimming took 6 bases from V and 5 from J; bases not matched to a gene: 10. The CDR3 has 14 residues. The CDR3 bases are TGTGCCAGCAGCCCCATGACAGGGCTCGACGAGCAGTACTTC. Its protein is CASSPMTGLDEQYF.

The chain links TRBV5-1 to TRBJ2-5, with a weak D call TRBD2 (6 bases). CDR1 is SGHRS and CDR2 is YFSETQ in the germline V gene. The CDR3 totals 14 residues. The V end was cut by 7 bases, the J end by 3 bases, with 16 bases between. The chain's CDR3 is CASLRGVGEETQYF. In DNA form, the CDR3 reads TGCGCCAGCCTCCGCGGGGTGGGAGAAGAGACCCAGTACTTC. Using reference TRBV5-1 and TRBJ2-5 for the parts outside the CDR3, the full variable domain is KAGVTQTPRYLIKTRGQQVTLSCSPISGHRSVSWYQQTPGQGLQFLFEYFSETQRNKGNFPGRFSGRQFSNSRSEMNVSTLELGDSALYLCASLRGVGEETQYFGPGTRLLVL.

The J gene is TRBJ2-7, the V gene TRBV6-5; 12 positions match TRBD2. V was clipped by 5 bases and J by 7 bases; unmatched bases: 6. The CDR3 loop spans 14 amino acids. The germline V gene encodes CDR1 MNHEY and CDR2 SVGAGI. CDR3 DNA sequence: TGTGCCAGCAGTCGACTAGCGGGAGCGGGGGAGCAGTACTTC. It specifies CASSRLAGAGEQYF.

The CDR3 DNA reads as TGTGCCAGCAGCTTAGCTCCCGGGCAGGGGAAAAAACATACGCAGTATTTT. Translated: CASSLAPGQGKKHTQYF. The chain carries TRBV13 and TRBJ2-3; possible D gene TRBD1, 6 bases. The CDR3 has 17 amino acids. Germline V CDR1 and CDR2: PRHDT, FYEKMQ (reference sequence). Trimming pared 1 base from V and 7 bases from J, leaving 21 bases between.

This chain uses TRBV29-1 with TRBJ1-2, with no clear D. V was clipped by 7 bases and J by 1 base, with 10 bases between them. Per germline, CDR1 SQVTM and CDR2 ANQGSEA. CDR3 length: 12 amino acids. CDR3 protein: CSAMGLNYGYTF. CDR3 sequence (DNA): TGCAGCGCCATGGGTCTTAACTATGGCTACACCTTC.

The chain carries TRBV19 and TRBJ1-1, with no clear D. The V gene's germline CDR1 is LNHDA and CDR2 SQIVND (reference sequence). The CDR3 has 15 residues. V was clipped by 1 base and J by 1 base, with 10 bases between them. The CDR3 spells CASSIVSRRNTEAFF. CDR3 bases: TGTGCCAGTAGTATAGTTTCTCGGCGGAACACTGAAGCTTTCTTT.

CDR3 sequence: CASSDSTDTGELFF. The CDR3 nucleotides are TGTGCCAGCAGTGACTCGACAGACACCGGGGAGCTGTTTTTT. The chain has TRBV6-4 and TRBJ2-2; possibly TRBD1 for D (5 bases). CDR1 and CDR2 (germline): MRHNA, SNTAGT. The CDR3 is made up of 14 amino acids. V was pared by 0 bases and J by 3 bases, with 5 bases between.

The J gene is TRBJ2-1, the V gene TRBV27; D unclear. Germline values: CDR1 MNHEY, CDR2 SMNVEV (reference sequence). With 10 bases removed from V and 2 bases from J, the gap between germline ends came to 15 bases. The CDR3 loop spans 14 amino acids. The CDR3: CATRMEFAYNEQFF. The CDR3 nucleotides read TGTGCCACCCGTATGGAGTTCGCCTACAATGAGCAGTTCTTC.

The chain couples TRBV9 to TRBJ2-1; TRBD2 might be the D (6 bases). CDR3 length equals 14 residues. Germline V gives CDR1 SGDLS, CDR2 YYNGEE. V lost 3 bases to trimming and J lost 5 bases, with 12 bases between them. CDR3 nucleotide sequence: TGTGCCAGCAGCGCGGGACTGGGTCACAATGAGCAGTTCTTC. This translates into CASSAGLGHNEQFF. Variable domain in full (rest from reference TRBV9 and TRBJ2-1): DSGVTQTPKHLITATGQRVTLRCSPRSGDLSVYWYQQSLDQGLQFLIQYYNGEERAKGNILERFSAQQFPDLHSELNLSSLELGDSALYFCASSAGLGHNEQFFGPGTRLTVL.

This clone was counted once. The V call is TRBV11-2, the J call TRBJ2-2, with 15 bases aligning to TRBD2. The ends lost 5 bases at V and 5 bases at J; junction bases unmatched: 6. The CDR3 sequence is 17 residues long. Germline CDR1 and CDR2: SGHAT and FQNNGV. The CDR3 loop is CASSLGLAGGKTGELFF. The CDR3 coding sequence is TGTGCCAGCAGCCTGGGACTAGCGGGAGGAAAGACCGGGGAGCTGTTTTTT.

The J gene is TRBJ2-2, the V gene TRBV27; 10 bases match TRBD2. Germline V gene sequence: CDR1 MNHEY, CDR2 SMNVEV (reference sequence). The CDR3 is made up of 20 amino acids. V shed 3 bases, J shed 7 bases, and the junction held 20 bases outside the gene matches. The CDR3 bases are TGTGCCAGCAGTTTCTATGCAGGGCGCGGAGCGGGAGGGCCGGGCGGGGAGCTGTTTTTT. It encodes CASSFYAGRGAGGPGGELFF.

V is TRBV5-1 and J is TRBJ2-7, with a tentative D call TRBD1 (5 bases). Trimming took off 3 bases at V and 3 bases at J, with 13 bases between the two ends. This CDR3 region has 14 residues. CDR1 and CDR2 from the germline V gene are SGHRS and YFSETQ. The CDR3 coding sequence is TGCGCCAGCAGCTCCCTGGGGCCCAACTACGAGCAGTACTTC. Translating gives CASSSLGPNYEQYF.

V is TRBV28 and J is TRBJ2-1; 10 bases fit TRBD1. Trimming cost V 4 bases and J 4 bases; bases outside gene matches: 7. Germline V lookup: CDR1 MDHEN, CDR2 SYDVKM. The CDR3 loop spans 16 amino acids. CDR3 in DNA: TGTGCCAGCAGTTCACCCGGGACAGGGGTGTACAATGAGCAGTTCTTC. This gives the protein CASSSPGTGVYNEQFF.

The V and J genes are TRBV11-1 and TRBJ2-1, with 10 nucleotides matching TRBD2. Per the germline V gene, CDR1 is SGHAT and CDR2 is FQDESV (reference sequence). V lost 0 bases, J lost 5 bases, and 7 bases stayed unmatched. This CDR3 has 17 residues. The CDR3 coding sequence is TGTGCCAGCAGCTTAGCCGTCGGGACTAGCGCGAACAATGAGCAGTTCTTC. Its translation is CASSLAVGTSANNEQFF.

This rearrangement joins TRBV28 to TRBJ1-4; D might be TRBD1 (5 bases). This CDR3 is built from 14 residues. The germline gives CDR1 MDHEN, CDR2 SYDVKM. The germline V and J ends were trimmed by 8 bases and 5 bases, with 15 bases remaining between them. CDR3 sequence: CASGWDLGNEKLFF. CDR3 nucleotide sequence: TGTGCCAGCGGGTGGGACTTGGGGAATGAAAAACTGTTTTTT.

This chain joins TRBV6-1 and TRBJ2-2; D remains ambiguous. V was pared by 5 bases and J by 4 bases, with 11 bases between. Germline assignment: CDR1 MNHNS and CDR2 SASEGT. The CDR3 loop spans 14 amino acids. The CDR3 sequence is CASSPQRSTGELFF. CDR3 bases: TGTGCCAGCAGTCCTCAGAGAAGCACCGGGGAGCTGTTTTTT.

The chain uses TRBV9 and TRBJ2-3; 11 nucleotides agree with TRBD2. The CDR3 extends over 16 amino acids. The germline gives CDR1 SGDLS, CDR2 YYNGEE. V dropped 0 bases and J dropped 6; count of bases not matched to a gene: 6. CDR3 amino acids: CASSVGSSGRGDTQYF. CDR3 DNA sequence: TGTGCCAGCAGCGTAGGAAGTAGCGGGAGGGGGGATACGCAGTATTTT.

Points on this clone: The same CDR3 also results from other DNA sequences found in this sample. This chain uses TRBV2 with TRBJ2-7; D remains ambiguous. This CDR3 region has 11 residues. Trimming cost V 4 bases and J 1 base, with 2 bases left between them. From germline, CDR1 is SNHLY and CDR2 FYNNEI. CDR3 nucleotide sequence: TGTGCCAGCAGTGGATCCTACGAGCAGTACTTC. Its translation: CASSGSYEQYF. Full variable domain (missing parts from reference TRBV2 and TRBJ2-7): EPEVTQTPSHQVTQMGQEVILRCVPISNHLYFYWYRQILGQKVEFLVSFYNNEISEKSEIFDDQFSVERPDGSNFTLKIRSTKLEDSAMYFCASSGSYEQYFGPGTRLTVT.